The next 32 T cell receptor beta chains were all read from a single sample in a study of T cells in Graves' hyperthyroidism and ophthalmopathy. There were TCR beta CDR3 regions amplified from RNA transcripts. First-round RT-PCR with HTBI primers amplified the TCR CDR3 region. TCRdb reanalysed the multiplex PCR reads using MiXCR and keeps one entry per CDR3 protein. The table has about 680,000 distinct CDR3 sequences, 35% seen once. The sequenced sample was blood. The receptors were gathered from a woman aged 40 to 50 with Graves' hyperthyroidism.

In its sample, this clonotype was seen a few times. The rearrangement uses TRBV10-3 and TRBJ2-2; maybe TRBD1 (7 bases). Per germline, CDR1 ENHRY and CDR2 SYGVKD. The CDR3 is made up of 14 amino acids. Trimming took off 8 bases at V and 6 bases at J, with 16 bases between the two ends. For the CDR3, the DNA is TGTGCCATCGCGCCAGGGGGGACGGCCGGGGAGCTGTTTTTT. This codes for CAIAPGGTAGELFF.

In its sample, this clonotype was seen many times. The chain joins TRBV7-9 to TRBJ1-3, with a weak D call TRBD1 (5 bases). The CDR3 is made up of 17 amino acids. Trimming cost V 1 base and J 2 bases, with 15 bases left between them. The V gene's germline CDR1 is SEHNR and CDR2 FQNEAQ (reference sequence). The CDR3 nucleotides read TGTGCCAGCAGCTTAGACCCGCGGGGGAAAGCTGGAAACACCATATATTTT. Encoded protein: CASSLDPRGKAGNTIYF.

This clonotype was recorded many times. This chain links TRBV6-1 with TRBJ1-4, with D unclear. CDR3 length equals 12 residues. V gave up 7 bases and J gave up 7 bases, with 10 bases separating them. Germline V gene lookup returns CDR1 MNHNS and CDR2 SASEGT. The DNA of the CDR3 is TGTGCCAGCACGAGGGTTGGTGAAAAACTGTTTTTT. Translation: CASTRVGEKLFF.

This chain connects TRBV29-1 to TRBJ2-6; D is perhaps TRBD1 (5 bases). Trimming cost V 6 bases and J 3 bases, with 15 bases left between them. This CDR3 is built from 15 residues. Germline V gene lookup returns CDR1 SQVTM and CDR2 ANQGSEA. The CDR3 nucleotides are TGCAGCGTCAACAGATGGACAATTGGGGCCAACGTCCTGACTTTC. Translated, it gives CSVNRWTIGANVLTF.

A few counts support this clonotype. The J gene is TRBJ2-5, the V gene TRBV5-5, with 8 bases that match TRBD1. Trimming at V came to 4 bases and at J to 5 bases, leaving 10 bases not matched to a gene. The length of the CDR3 is 15 residues. CDR1 SGHKS and CDR2 YYEKEE come from the germline V gene (reference sequence). DNA for the CDR3: TGTGCCAGCAGCACAAGGACAGGGACGGGTGAGACCCAGTACTTC. It encodes CASSTRTGTGETQYF.

The chain uses TRBV19 and TRBJ1-2; 10 bases fit TRBD1. The CDR3 has 16 amino acids. V dropped 5 bases and J dropped 3; count of bases not matched to a gene: 9. From germline, CDR1 is LNHDA and CDR2 SQIVND (reference sequence). CDR3 amino acids: CASSPPGTGVYYGYTF. The CDR3 nucleotides read TGTGCCAGTAGTCCCCCCGGGACAGGGGTCTACTATGGCTACACCTTC. The full variable domain, in which reference TRBV19 and TRBJ1-2 provide the parts outside the CDR3, is DGGITQSPKYLFRKEGQNVTLSCEQNLNHDAMYWYRQDPGQGLRLIYYSQIVNDFQKGDIAEGYSVSREKKESFPLTVTSAQKNPTAFYLCASSPPGTGVYYGYTFGSGTRLTVV.

The chain joins TRBV11-2 to TRBJ2-7, with a possible D match to TRBD1 (6 bases). V was clipped by 2 bases and J by 0 bases, with 14 bases between them. Germline lookup yields CDR1 SGHAT and CDR2 FQNNGV. CDR3 length equals 16 residues. The CDR3 coding sequence is TGTGCCAGCAGCTTACCCAACGGGGACACCTCCTACGAGCAGTACTTC. The encoded protein is CASSLPNGDTSYEQYF.

The gene calls are TRBV19 and TRBJ1-1; D is possibly TRBD1 (5 bases). Trimming removed 3 bases at V and 0 bases at J, with 17 bases between. Germline V gives CDR1 LNHDA, CDR2 SQIVND (reference sequence). The CDR3 runs 17 residues. The CDR3 reads CASSMGGGVRMNTEAFF. CDR3 coding DNA: TGTGCCAGTAGTATGGGGGGAGGGGTCAGGATGAACACTGAAGCTTTCTTT.

The gene calls are TRBV29-1 and TRBJ1-3; D is uncertain. The CDR3 sequence is 12 residues long. V lost 4 bases, J lost 8 bases, and 12 bases lay in between. Germline CDR1 is SQVTM and CDR2 is ANQGSEA. CDR3 in amino acids: CSVGEDGYTIYF. CDR3 in DNA: TGCAGCGTTGGTGAGGATGGCTACACCATATATTTT.

This clonotype was seen ten or more times. The rearrangement links TRBV7-9 to TRBJ2-7, with 8 bases matching TRBD1. Germline V CDR1 and CDR2: SEHNR, FQNEAQ (reference sequence). V lost 5 bases and J lost 0; bases outside the gene matches: 3. This CDR3 is 14 amino acids long. The DNA of the CDR3 is TGTGCCAGCAGCGCGGGACAGGCCTCCTACGAGCAGTACTTC. Amino acid sequence: CASSAGQASYEQYF.

Concerning this clonotype itself: A much more abundant neighbour one base away suggests this may be a read error. Without the conserved terminal phenylalanine or tryptophan, this CDR3 likely stems from a read error. J is TRBJ1-1 and V is TRBV12-3 or TRBV12-4; 8 positions agree with TRBD1. The CDR3 covers 14 residues. V gave up 3 bases and J gave up 6 bases; unmatched junction bases: 6. CDR3 bases: TGTGCCAGCAGTTTCGACAGGGGATTAGCTGAAGCTTTCGTT. The encoded protein is CASSFDRGLAEAFV.

The chain is built from TRBV12-3 or TRBV12-4 and TRBJ2-5; TRBD2 matches at 8 bases. CDR3 length: 16 residues. J lost 6 bases, V lost 7 bases, and 16 bases had no gene match. CDR3 region: CASNGGTGGGSKTQYF. CDR3 nucleotide sequence: TGTGCCAGCAATGGGGGGACGGGAGGGGGATCGAAGACCCAGTACTTC.

This clonotype has only a few counts. This chain connects TRBV7-2 to TRBJ1-4; D may be TRBD1 (6 bases). Germline CDR1 reads SGHTA; CDR2 reads FQGNSA. The CDR3 is 16 amino acids. The V end was cut by 5 bases, the J end by 7 bases, with 20 bases between. For the CDR3, the DNA is TGTGCCAGCAGCCCGGTTTGGGGGCGGGTTAGTGAAAAACTGTTTTTT. It specifies CASSPVWGRVSEKLFF.

Only a few counts were recorded for this clonotype. The chain couples TRBV3-1 to TRBJ1-2, with 10 bases identical to TRBD1. Germline CDR1 reads LGHDT; CDR2 reads YNNKEL (reference sequence). The CDR3 is 12 amino acids. J gave up 14 bases and V 4 bases, and 7 bases lay outside the gene matches. The CDR3 region is CASSPGQGKSTF. The CDR3 DNA sequence: TGTGCCAGCAGCCCGGGACAGGGGAAATCGACCTTC.

In its sample, this clonotype was seen many times. The genes are TRBV11-2 and TRBJ1-1, with 8 positions matching TRBD1. Germline assignment: CDR1 SGHAT and CDR2 FQNNGV. Trimming took 5 bases from V and 10 from J; bases not matched to a gene: 15. The CDR3 sequence is 15 residues long. The CDR3 protein is CASSLQLDREWGAFF. The CDR3 nucleotides are TGTGCCAGCAGCCTTCAATTGGACAGGGAGTGGGGAGCTTTCTTT.

This clonotype was observed a handful of times. The CDR3 region has the DNA TGTGCCAGCAGCTTAGGGAGCTCCCCTTTCTTT. It yields the protein CASSLGSSPFF. This chain joins TRBV7-8 and TRBJ1-1; D is unclear. V was cut by 1 base and J by 12 bases, with 9 bases left in between. CDR1 and CDR2 from the germline V gene are SGHVS and FQNEAQ. This CDR3 spans 11 amino acids.

The rearrangement links TRBV12-3 or TRBV12-4 to TRBJ2-2; D is possibly TRBD1 or TRBD2 (5 bases each). CDR3 length: 16 residues. The V end was cut by 6 bases, the J end by 2 bases, with 16 bases between. CDR3 loop: CASSRDTGANTGELFF. CDR3 DNA: TGTGCCAGCAGCCGTGATACCGGGGCCAACACCGGGGAGCTGTTTTTT.

A few counts support this clonotype. The chain joins TRBV6-1 to TRBJ1-3, with D unresolved. Germline values: CDR1 MNHNS, CDR2 SASEGT. The CDR3 runs 14 residues. Trimming left V 4 bases short and J 4 bases short, with 11 bases between. Here the CDR3 DNA reads TGTGCCAGCAGTGTGGGCATGTCGGGAAACACCATATATTTT. Protein: CASSVGMSGNTIYF.

A remark on this clonotype: No conserved phenylalanine or tryptophan is present at the end of the CDR3, so a read error is the likely explanation. The chain joins TRBV20-1 to TRBJ1-3; no reliable D call. The CDR3 has 13 amino acids. CDR1 and CDR2 from the germline V gene are DFQATT and SNEGSKA (reference sequence). Trimming stripped 1 base from V and 0 bases from J, with 4 bases between. CDR3 sequence: CSARGLSGNTIYL. The CDR3 bases are TGCAGTGCTAGAGGCCTCTCTGGAAACACCATATATCTT.

This clonotype was seen more than once but under ten times. The chain joins TRBV9 to TRBJ1-1; D is ambiguous. This CDR3 contains 14 residues. V gave up 3 bases and J gave up 0 bases, with 9 bases separating them. Germline CDR1 is SGDLS and CDR2 is YYNGEE. The CDR3 DNA is TGTGCCAGCAGCGACCCACAGATGAACACTGAAGCTTTCTTT. Residues: CASSDPQMNTEAFF.

This clonotype was observed at least ten times. The CDR3: CASSPPQGPRGGYTF. DNA of the CDR3: TGTGCCAGTAGTCCCCCCCAGGGGCCTAGAGGTGGCTACACCTTC. The V gene is TRBV19, the J gene TRBJ1-2, with a tentative D call TRBD1 (6 bases). This CDR3 contains 15 residues. Germline lookup yields CDR1 LNHDA and CDR2 SQIVND (reference sequence). The V gene lost 5 bases and the J gene lost 7 bases, with 20 bases spanning the gap.

The gene calls are TRBV10-2 and TRBJ2-7, with TRBD2 matching over 12 bases. V trimming: 6 bases; J trimming: 9 bases; junction bases outside the gene matches: 12. The CDR3 spans 15 residues. Per the germline V gene, CDR1 is WSHSY and CDR2 is SAAADI. The CDR3 nucleotides are TGCGCCAGCAGCGGTCCGGGACTAGCGGGCCCGAGGCAGTACTTC. This gives the protein CASSGPGLAGPRQYF.

This clonotype has more than one count but fewer than ten. This sequence joins TRBV6-5 and TRBJ1-3; TRBD1 aligns across 7 bases. The CDR3 covers 16 residues. Per germline, CDR1 MNHEY and CDR2 SVGAGI. The junction had 11 bases not matched to a gene; V was cut back by 6 bases and J by 3 bases. The CDR3 DNA reads TGTGCCAGCAGGGGGGCGACAGGGCTGGATGGAAACACCATATATTTT. Translation gives CASRGATGLDGNTIYF.

There are a few counts of this clonotype. The rearrangement links TRBV12-3 or TRBV12-4 to TRBJ1-3; tentative D call: TRBD1 (5 bases). This CDR3 has 14 amino acids. Trimming took off 4 bases at V and 0 bases at J, with 7 bases between the two ends. CDR3 DNA: TGTGCCAGCAGTTGGGGGTACTCTGGAAACACCATATATTTT. Translated, it gives CASSWGYSGNTIYF.

V is TRBV29-1 and J is TRBJ1-1; D is ambiguous. There are 11 residues in the CDR3. V shed 1 base and J shed 10 bases, with 10 bases lying between them. Germline CDR1 SQVTM, CDR2 ANQGSEA. This chain's CDR3 is CSVEAHTGAFF. In nucleotides, the CDR3 is TGCAGCGTTGAAGCCCATACGGGAGCTTTCTTT. Full variable domain (remainder filled in from reference TRBV29-1 and TRBJ1-1): SAVISQKPSRDICQRGTSLTIQCQVDSQVTMMFWYRQQPGQSLTLIATANQGSEATYESGFVIDKFPISRPNLTFSTLTVSNMSPEDSSIYLCSVEAHTGAFFGQGTRLTVV.

The V call is TRBV29-1, the J call TRBJ2-7; 9 bases align to TRBD2. The CDR3 length is 13 residues. Germline V CDR1 and CDR2: SQVTM, ANQGSEA. V lost 4 bases to trimming and J lost 5 bases; unmatched junction nucleotides: 6. CDR3 sequence: CSVVVGTSNEQYF. In DNA, the CDR3 is TGCAGCGTTGTAGTTGGGACTAGCAACGAGCAGTACTTC.

V usage is TRBV25-1 and J usage is TRBJ1-2; 11 bases are a match to TRBD1. The CDR3 extends over 16 amino acids. J gave up 8 bases and V 6 bases, and 14 bases lay outside the gene matches. The V gene's germline CDR1 is MGHDK and CDR2 SYGVNS. The CDR3 protein is CASSVGRTGGAEGYTF. The DNA for the CDR3 is TGTGCCAGCAGCGTAGGAAGGACAGGGGGCGCAGAAGGCTACACCTTC.

The chain combines TRBV24-1 with TRBJ1-5, with 8 positions matching TRBD1. CDR1 and CDR2 (germline): KGHDR, SFDVKD. The junction had 11 bases not matched to a gene; V was cut back by 4 bases and J by 10 bases. This CDR3 has 15 residues. The DNA of the CDR3 is TGTGCCACCAGTGAGGCAGGGGGCCCAACGGGCCCCCAGCATTTT. As protein: CATSEAGGPTGPQHF.

The chain carries TRBV7-2 and TRBJ1-5; possible D gene TRBD1, 5 bases. Trimming removed 5 bases at V and 7 bases at J, with 12 bases between. The CDR3 has 13 amino acids. Germline V gene lookup returns CDR1 SGHTA and CDR2 FQGNSA. The chain's CDR3 is CASSPGWGQPQHF. As DNA, the CDR3 is TGTGCCAGCAGCCCCGGGTGGGGGCAGCCCCAGCATTTT.

This clonotype has at least ten counts. The rearrangement uses TRBV6-5 and TRBJ1-5, with TRBD1 as a possible D gene (6 bases). Germline assignment: CDR1 MNHEY and CDR2 SVGAGI. The CDR3 runs to 13 residues. Deletions cut 11 bases from V and 6 bases from J, with 17 bases between. The CDR3 region is CAFPRGGGQPQHF. The CDR3 DNA reads as TGTGCCTTCCCTAGGGGGGGCGGTCAGCCCCAGCATTTT.

The chain employs TRBV7-2 and TRBJ2-6; 7 bases match TRBD1. Germline V gives CDR1 SGHTA, CDR2 FQGNSA. After removal of 1 base from V and 4 bases from J, the junction contained 4 bases not matched to a gene. This CDR3 is built from 16 residues. The CDR3 protein is CASSLEGARGANVLTF. The CDR3 nucleotides are TGTGCCAGCAGCTTAGAGGGGGCGCGAGGGGCCAACGTCCTGACTTTC.

This clonotype was seen a handful of times. Germline is not matched at one junction end, which may reflect a read error. This chain connects TRBV10-3 to TRBJ2-2; a possible D gene is TRBD2 (6 bases). The CDR3 length is 14 residues. In germline, CDR1 is ENHRY, CDR2 SYGVKD. The CDR3 is CASSFGGLTGELFF. The CDR3 coding sequence is TGTGCCAGCAGTTTCGGAGGGCTCACCGGGGAGCTGTTTTTT.